Each of the 12 T cell receptor beta chains below was sequenced from the same sample in a study of immune cell composition in non-small cell lung cancer. Some clones are missing from TCRdb's copy, which holds only in-frame ones; the method was immunoSEQ multiplex PCR. The sample lists 1,800 or so clones, roughly 80% occurring once. The specimen was lung tumor tissue. The origin of the receptors is a human donor with non-small cell lung cancer.

The V gene is TRBV29-1, the J gene TRBJ2-5; D might be TRBD1 (6 bases). Germline V gene sequence: CDR1 SQVTM, CDR2 ANQGSEA. The CDR3 has 11 residues. The ends were cut back, 5 bases at V and 4 bases at J, with 8 bases in the middle. The CDR3 DNA reads TGCAGCGTTTGGACAGCAGAGACCCAGTACTTC. Its translation: CSVWTAETQYF.

The chain employs TRBV28 and TRBJ1-5; D gene unclear. V lost 4 bases, J lost 13 bases, and 14 bases lay in between. This CDR3 is built from 12 residues. The V gene's germline CDR1 is MDHEN and CDR2 SYDVKM. DNA of the CDR3: TGTGCCAGCAGTTCCGGCCCATCGACACAGCATTTT. It encodes CASSSGPSTQHF.

V is TRBV5-1 and J is TRBJ2-2; perhaps TRBD2 as D (5 bases). The CDR3 sequence is 15 residues long. CDR1 SGHRS and CDR2 YFSETQ come from the germline V gene. The V end was cut by 3 bases, the J end by 4 bases, with 13 bases between. The CDR3 loop is CASSWETPFTGELFF. CDR3 DNA sequence: TGCGCCAGCAGCTGGGAGACACCCTTCACCGGGGAGCTGTTTTTT. Full variable domain (remainder filled in from reference TRBV5-1 and TRBJ2-2): KAGVTQTPRYLIKTRGQQVTLSCSPISGHRSVSWYQQTPGQGLQFLFEYFSETQRNKGNFPGRFSGRQFSNSRSEMNVSTLELGDSALYLCASSWETPFTGELFFGEGSRLTVL.

The CDR3 loop reads CASSQAGQGEDEQYF. The CDR3 DNA reads TGTGCCAGCAGCCAAGCGGGGCAGGGCGAGGACGAGCAGTACTTC. This chain uses TRBV6-5 with TRBJ2-7; 7 bases align to TRBD2. CDR1 is MNHEY, CDR2 SVGAGI, per germline. The CDR3 extends over 15 amino acids. After removal of 6 bases from V and 5 bases from J, the junction contained 13 bases not matched to a gene.

In its sample, this clone ranks as large. The V and J genes are TRBV5-8 and TRBJ2-5; 12 nucleotides line up with TRBD2. The germline CDR1 and CDR2 sequences are SGHTS and YDEGEE. There are 17 residues in the CDR3. The trim removed 4 bases at V and 1 base at J, leaving 8 bases unmatched. The DNA of the CDR3 is TGTGCCAGCAGCCCGGGACTAGCGGGTTGGGGCCAAGAGACCCAGTACTTC. This codes for CASSPGLAGWGQETQYF.

This chain uses TRBV28 with TRBJ2-4, with D tentatively TRBD1 (5 bases). This CDR3 has 15 residues. V lost 3 bases and J 1 base, leaving 10 bases between the germline ends. CDR1 is MDHEN, CDR2 SYDVKM, per germline. The CDR3 region has the DNA TGTGCCAGCAGTTTCAGGGATGGGGCCAAAAACATTCAGTACTTC. Protein product: CASSFRDGAKNIQYF.

This chain links TRBV7-8 with TRBJ2-7, with 10 bases that match TRBD1. This CDR3 has 15 amino acids. Germline trimming cut 8 bases from V and 5 bases from J; bases unmatched to any gene: 12. The germline V gene encodes CDR1 SGHVS and CDR2 FQNEAQ. CDR3 amino acids: CASGKRTGGSDEQYF. The CDR3 coding sequence is TGTGCCAGCGGCAAACGGACAGGGGGGTCGGACGAGCAGTACTTC.

The chain recombines TRBV25-1 with TRBJ2-4; D ambiguous. The CDR3 is made up of 11 amino acids. The V gene lost 3 bases and the J gene lost 7 bases, with 4 bases spanning the gap. Germline V gene sequence: CDR1 MGHDK, CDR2 SYGVNS. CDR3 region: CASSDSNIQYF. The CDR3 DNA reads TGTGCCAGCAGTGACTCGAACATTCAGTACTTC.

The chain links TRBV7-2 to TRBJ1-5; D perhaps matches TRBD1 (6 bases). The CDR3 length is 13 residues. The germline CDR1 and CDR2 sequences are SGHTA and FQGNSA. V gave up 3 bases and J gave up 5 bases, with 8 bases separating them. The CDR3 coding sequence is TGTGCCAGCAGCTTGCAGGGGTATCAGCCCCAGCATTTT. It yields the protein CASSLQGYQPQHF.

CDR3 sequence: CASSIAGGGNEKLFF. CDR3 coding DNA: TGTGCCAGCAGTATCGCCGGGGGGGGGAATGAAAAACTGTTTTTT. The chain joins TRBV28 to TRBJ1-4, with D maybe TRBD1 (5 bases). Trimming stripped 5 bases from V and 5 bases from J, with 15 bases between. The CDR3 has 15 residues. Germline V gene sequence: CDR1 MDHEN, CDR2 SYDVKM.

V gene TRBV11-2 combines with J gene TRBJ2-7; D is unresolved. V was shortened by 3 bases and J by 0 bases, with 12 bases between the two germline ends. This CDR3 comprises 15 residues. Germline CDR1 reads SGHAT; CDR2 reads FQNNGV. Written as DNA, the CDR3 is TGTGCCAGCAGCTTCTACACGGGTGGCTCCTACGAGCAGTACTTC. Its translation: CASSFYTGGSYEQYF. Variable domain in full (rest from reference TRBV11-2 and TRBJ2-7): EAGVAQSPRYKIIEKRQSVAFWCNPISGHATLYWYQQILGQGPKLLIQFQNNGVVDDSQLPKDRFSAERLKGVDSTLKIQPAKLEDSAVYLCASSFYTGGSYEQYFGPGTRLTVT.

This sequence joins TRBV19 and TRBJ1-5; 7 bases are shared with TRBD1. CDR1 is LNHDA, CDR2 SQIVND, per germline (reference sequence). The CDR3 loop spans 13 amino acids. After removal of 4 bases from V and 6 bases from J, the junction contained 3 bases not matched to a gene. CDR3 amino acids: CASSSDRAQPQHF. CDR3 in DNA: TGTGCCAGTAGTAGCGACAGGGCTCAGCCCCAGCATTTT.